Each of the 31 T cell receptor beta chains below was sequenced from the same sample in a study of blood T cell repertoires in COVID-19 (TCRdb year 2020). Libraries came from the immunoSEQ multiplex PCR assay. As stored in TCRdb, this immuneACCESS dataset retains in-frame rearrangements with V and J assigned. A fraction of the clones does not appear; measured against another copy, unresolved V genes explain less than half of the discrepancy, and the remainder lacks a known reason. The sample includes more than 130,000 clones, with under 85% observed a single time. 5.5% to 8% of the sample comes from the top ten. The specimen sequenced was peripheral blood. The source of these receptors is a human donor in a cohort sampled during active COVID-19.

DNA of the CDR3: TGTGCCAGCAGTTCTCCCACCCCAACGACGGGCTATGGCTACACCTTC. Translation: CASSSPTPTTGYGYTF. V and J are TRBV28 and TRBJ1-2; no clear D. V lost 4 bases, J lost 4 bases, and 19 bases lay in between. This CDR3 comprises 16 residues. Germline V gives CDR1 MDHEN, CDR2 SYDVKM.

This chain links TRBV24-1 with TRBJ2-5; TRBD2 aligns across 8 bases. Trimming cost V 4 bases and J 4 bases; bases outside gene matches: 10. Germline V gene sequence: CDR1 KGHDR, CDR2 SFDVKD. This CDR3 is 16 amino acids long. Here the CDR3 reads CATSESGLGGGETQYF. In DNA, the CDR3 is TGTGCCACCAGTGAATCGGGACTAGGAGGCGGAGAGACCCAGTACTTC.

The V and J genes are TRBV18 and TRBJ2-1; the match to TRBD1 covers 8 bases. J lost 0 bases, V lost 0 bases, and 4 bases had no gene match. Germline V gives CDR1 KGHSH, CDR2 LQKENI. CDR3 length: 17 residues. CDR3 loop: CASSPPTGQGSYNEQFF. CDR3 sequence (DNA): TGTGCCAGCTCACCACCTACCGGACAGGGCTCCTACAATGAGCAGTTCTTC.

The J gene is TRBJ2-7, the V gene TRBV9, with D perhaps TRBD2 (5 bases). CDR1 and CDR2 from the germline V gene are SGDLS and YYNGEE. The CDR3 totals 15 residues. Trimming took 4 bases from V and 6 from J, leaving 20 bases between them. CDR3 amino acids: CASSHGLRGWGEQYF. CDR3 DNA sequence: TGTGCCAGCAGCCACGGTTTACGGGGATGGGGCGAGCAGTACTTC.

The chain links TRBV9 to TRBJ1-6; perhaps TRBD1 as D (5 bases). Germline V gene sequence: CDR1 SGDLS, CDR2 YYNGEE. This CDR3 region has 16 residues. Trimming cost V 6 bases and J 6 bases, with 19 bases left between them. CDR3 region: CASTESPGGGNSPLHF. CDR3 in DNA: TGTGCCAGCACCGAATCCCCCGGGGGTGGTAATTCACCCCTCCACTTT.

The rearrangement joins TRBV6-2 or TRBV6-3 to TRBJ2-1; 9 nucleotides match TRBD1. CDR3 length equals 17 residues. With 2 bases clipped from V and 2 bases from J, the junction kept 7 bases outside the gene matches. The germline V gene encodes CDR1 MNHEY and CDR2 SVGEGT. CDR3 loop: CASSYAAGTGTYNEQFF. Written as DNA, the CDR3 is TGTGCCAGCAGTTACGCCGCCGGGACAGGGACCTACAATGAGCAGTTCTTC.

V is TRBV9 and J is TRBJ1-3, with D unclear. V lost 0 bases, J lost 3 bases, and 7 bases lay in between. Germline V CDR1 and CDR2: SGDLS, YYNGEE. This CDR3 comprises 14 residues. The CDR3, as DNA: TGTGCCAGCAGCGTAGACGGGTTTGGAAACACCATATATTTT. Protein sequence: CASSVDGFGNTIYF. Together with reference TRBV9 and TRBJ1-3, the CDR3 gives the full variable domain: DSGVTQTPKHLITATGQRVTLRCSPRSGDLSVYWYQQSLDQGLQFLIQYYNGEERAKGNILERFSAQQFPDLHSELNLSSLELGDSALYFCASSVDGFGNTIYFGEGSWLTVV.

This sequence joins TRBV5-1 and TRBJ2-3; 11 bases line up with TRBD1. This CDR3 is 15 amino acids long. Trimming cost V 4 bases and J 4 bases; bases outside gene matches: 5. Germline values: CDR1 SGHRS, CDR2 YFSETQ. DNA for the CDR3: TGCGCCAGCAGCAGGGGACAGGGGGGAGCAGATACGCAGTATTTT. Its translation is CASSRGQGGADTQYF.

Only one count was recorded for this clone. The V call is TRBV3-1 (or the pseudogene TRBV3-2), the J call TRBJ1-4; 7 nucleotides line up with TRBD1. Germline lookup yields CDR1 LGHDT and CDR2 YNNKEL (reference sequence). Trimming cost V 4 bases and J 8 bases; bases outside gene matches: 7. There are 14 residues in the CDR3. CDR3 nucleotides: TGTGCCAGCAGCCCAGAAGGGACAGCGGAAAAACTGTTTTTT. It specifies CASSPEGTAEKLFF.

This clone was seen just once. J is TRBJ1-1 and V is TRBV27; D unclear. V was pared by 6 bases and J by 3 bases, with 5 bases between. The germline CDR1 and CDR2 sequences are MNHEY and SMNVEV (reference sequence). CDR3 size: 11 residues. Here the CDR3 reads CASSEYTEAFF. The CDR3 DNA is TGTGCCAGCAGCGAGTACACTGAAGCTTTCTTT.

The gene calls are TRBV5-1 and TRBJ1-2, with D perhaps matching TRBD1 (5 bases). Between the trimmed V and J ends, which lost 3 bases and 6 bases, there was a span of 18 bases. CDR3 length equals 15 residues. CDR1 and CDR2 (germline): SGHRS, YFSETQ. The DNA for the CDR3 is TGCGCCAGCAGCTCTCCGGGAAGGGACTCCCATGGCTACACCTTC. Residues: CASSSPGRDSHGYTF.

The sample holds a few counts of this clone. The chain carries TRBV6-5 and TRBJ2-3; D possibly corresponds to TRBD2 (6 bases). The CDR3 totals 15 residues. Germline V gene data show CDR1 as MNHEY and CDR2 as SVGAGI. The V gene lost 10 bases and the J gene lost 7 bases, with 24 bases spanning the gap. CDR3 sequence: CAIADGRGRGNTQYF. Here the CDR3 DNA reads TGTGCCATTGCGGACGGGCGGGGAAGAGGAAATACGCAGTATTTT.

V and J are TRBV7-6 and TRBJ1-1; D might be TRBD1 (5 bases). Trimming stripped 5 bases from V and 1 base from J, with 11 bases between. Germline loops: CDR1 SGHVS, CDR2 FNYEAQ. The CDR3 is 14 residues long. The CDR3 region is CASSLQGQNTEAFF. The CDR3 DNA reads TGTGCCAGCAGCCTCCAAGGACAGAACACTGAAGCTTTCTTT.

The genes are TRBV15 and TRBJ2-5, with 8 bases that match TRBD2. The V gene end was trimmed by 5 bases and the J gene end by 4 bases; junction bases not matched to a gene: 9. This CDR3 has 15 amino acids. Germline values: CDR1 LNHNV, CDR2 YYDKDF (reference sequence). The CDR3 loop reads CATSPTGGKGETQYF. In nucleotides, the CDR3 is TGTGCCACCAGCCCCACGGGGGGGAAAGGAGAGACCCAGTACTTC.

The gene calls are TRBV4-3 and TRBJ1-1, with D uncertain. Between the trimmed V and J ends, which lost 0 bases and 1 base, there was a span of 3 bases. Germline V CDR1 and CDR2: LGHNA, YSLEER. CDR3 size: 13 residues. CDR3: CASSQERNTEAFF. As DNA, the CDR3 is TGCGCCAGCAGCCAAGAGAGGAACACTGAAGCTTTCTTT.

This rearrangement joins TRBV6-5 to TRBJ2-5; 10 bases are a match to TRBD1. Trimming removed 6 bases from V and 4 bases from J; junction bases left unmatched: 8. This CDR3 is 15 amino acids long. CDR1 and CDR2 from the germline V gene are MNHEY and SVGAGI. The CDR3 is CASSQWTGGPETQYF. CDR3 in DNA: TGTGCCAGCAGCCAATGGACAGGGGGTCCAGAGACCCAGTACTTC.

This rearrangement joins TRBV28 to TRBJ2-5, with a tentative D call TRBD1 (9 bases). CDR1 is MDHEN, CDR2 SYDVKM, per germline. Trimming left V 5 bases short and J 4 bases short, with 20 bases between. CDR3 size: 16 residues. The CDR3 bases are TGTGCCAGCAGTCACCCACAGGGGGCGGGGGGAGAGACCCAGTACTTC. It specifies CASSHPQGAGGETQYF.

This sequence joins TRBV28 and TRBJ1-2; 8 bases are a match to TRBD1. The junction had 11 bases not matched to a gene; V was cut back by 4 bases and J by 1 base. Germline loops: CDR1 MDHEN, CDR2 SYDVKM. The CDR3 runs to 17 residues. CDR3 protein: CASSSDYRTGNNYGYTF. The CDR3 DNA is TGTGCCAGCAGTTCCGACTATCGGACAGGGAATAACTATGGCTACACCTTC.

V is TRBV5-4 and J is TRBJ2-6, with 7 bases matching TRBD1. Trimming cost V 4 bases and J 3 bases; bases outside gene matches: 4. The CDR3 is 15 residues long. From germline, CDR1 is SGHNT and CDR2 YYREEE (reference sequence). The CDR3 DNA is TGTGCCAGCAGCAGACAGGGTTTTGGGGCCAACGTCCTGACTTTC. Translated: CASSRQGFGANVLTF.

The chain carries TRBV6-5 and TRBJ2-7, with D tentatively TRBD2 (5 bases). There are 14 residues in the CDR3. Trimming removed 6 bases from V and 3 bases from J, with 15 bases in between. Germline-derived CDR1 and CDR2 are MNHEY and SVGAGI. The CDR3 reads CASSPGDYNYEQYF. The CDR3 DNA sequence: TGTGCCAGCAGCCCCGGAGACTACAACTACGAGCAGTACTTC.

This clone has just a few counts. This chain connects TRBV21-1 to TRBJ2-3; TRBD1 is the table's D call and was not checked against the DNA. TRBV21-1 is marked as a pseudogene. The CDR3 has 15 amino acids. The CDR3 coding sequence is TGTGCCCATTCCCCCCCAGGCTCTAGCACAGATACGCAGTATTTT. The encoded protein is CAHSPPGSSTDTQYF.

The chain combines TRBV28 with TRBJ1-6, with 7 bases lining up with TRBD1. The length of the CDR3 is 15 residues. Trimming took 4 bases from V and 13 from J; bases not matched to a gene: 13. In germline, CDR1 is MDHEN, CDR2 SYDVKM. In DNA, the CDR3 is TGTGCCAGCAGTTCCCAAACCGGGACAGTGGCGCCCCTCCACTTT. It encodes CASSSQTGTVAPLHF.

V and J are TRBV12-3 or TRBV12-4 and TRBJ2-7; D uncertain. This CDR3 spans 13 amino acids. The V end was cut by 3 bases, the J end by 3 bases, with 9 bases between. The CDR3 here is CASSLQAFYEQYF. CDR3 nucleotide sequence: TGTGCCAGCAGTTTGCAGGCTTTCTACGAGCAGTACTTC.

The chain links TRBV3-1 (or the pseudogene TRBV3-2) to TRBJ1-1; D is possibly TRBD1 (6 bases). Germline CDR1 LGHDT, CDR2 YNNKEL (reference sequence). This CDR3 has 13 amino acids. V dropped 0 bases and J dropped 10 bases, with 12 bases sitting between them. DNA of the CDR3: TGTGCCAGCAGCCAAGAAGTAGGGACATTAGCTTTCTTT. Translation gives CASSQEVGTLAFF.

The V call is TRBV2, the J call TRBJ2-3; D might be TRBD2 (6 bases). V was clipped by 0 bases and J by 9 bases, with 13 bases between them. The CDR3 has 14 residues. CDR1 SNHLY and CDR2 FYNNEI come from the germline V gene. Written as DNA, the CDR3 is TGTGCCAGCAGTGAAGCCATAGCGGCCGGCACGCAGTATTTT. It specifies CASSEAIAAGTQYF.

This chain links TRBV10-1 with TRBJ2-7, with 10 positions matching TRBD1. CDR1 and CDR2 from the germline V gene are WNHNN and SYGVQD (reference sequence). The V and J ends lost 6 bases and 3 bases, in that order; junction bases with no gene match: 2. The CDR3 spans 13 residues. The CDR3 reads CASSRDRGYEQYF. In nucleotides, the CDR3 is TGCGCCAGCAGCCGGGACAGGGGCTACGAGCAGTACTTC.

This chain joins TRBV10-3 and TRBJ1-6; D perhaps matches TRBD1 (6 bases). The ends were cut back, 3 bases at V and 14 bases at J, with 14 bases in the middle. This CDR3 spans 13 amino acids. In germline, CDR1 is ENHRY, CDR2 SYGVKD. CDR3 sequence (DNA): TGTGCCATCAGTGATGGCACAGGGATGGCCCTCCACTTT. It yields the protein CAISDGTGMALHF.

V usage is TRBV27 and J usage is TRBJ2-7; 8 positions match TRBD1. The trim removed 6 bases at V and 2 bases at J, leaving 6 bases unmatched. This CDR3 region has 14 residues. CDR1 and CDR2 (germline): MNHEY, SMNVEV (reference sequence). DNA of the CDR3: TGTGCCAGCAGCCGCCGGACAGGGACCTACGAGCAGTACTTC. This translates into CASSRRTGTYEQYF.

The chain carries TRBV19 and TRBJ1-3, with 8 bases fitting TRBD1. This CDR3 is 16 amino acids long. The trim removed 6 bases at V and 0 bases at J, leaving 7 bases unmatched. The V gene's germline CDR1 is LNHDA and CDR2 SQIVND (reference sequence). The CDR3 loop reads CASRQTGAYSGNTIYF. CDR3 DNA sequence: TGTGCCAGTAGACAGACAGGGGCCTACTCTGGAAACACCATATATTTT.

The count of this clone is one. The rearrangement joins TRBV4-3 to TRBJ2-1, with 9 bases lining up with TRBD1. Germline CDR1 reads LGHNA; CDR2 reads YSLEER. The junction had 4 bases not matched to a gene; V was cut back by 4 bases and J by 12 bases. This CDR3 is built from 12 residues. The CDR3 loop is CASSPTTGGQFF. CDR3 in DNA: TGCGCCAGCAGCCCAACGACAGGGGGGCAGTTCTTC.

J is TRBJ2-7 and V is TRBV28, with D possibly TRBD1 on 7 matching bases. Trimming shortened V by 5 bases and J by 9 bases, and 23 bases separated the two germline ends. Germline CDR1 reads MDHEN; CDR2 reads SYDVKM. This CDR3 is 15 amino acids long. CDR3 sequence (DNA): TGTGCCAGCAGTCCCGGAGGGGCACAGGGGCGAGTGCAGTACTTC. Amino acid sequence: CASSPGGAQGRVQYF.